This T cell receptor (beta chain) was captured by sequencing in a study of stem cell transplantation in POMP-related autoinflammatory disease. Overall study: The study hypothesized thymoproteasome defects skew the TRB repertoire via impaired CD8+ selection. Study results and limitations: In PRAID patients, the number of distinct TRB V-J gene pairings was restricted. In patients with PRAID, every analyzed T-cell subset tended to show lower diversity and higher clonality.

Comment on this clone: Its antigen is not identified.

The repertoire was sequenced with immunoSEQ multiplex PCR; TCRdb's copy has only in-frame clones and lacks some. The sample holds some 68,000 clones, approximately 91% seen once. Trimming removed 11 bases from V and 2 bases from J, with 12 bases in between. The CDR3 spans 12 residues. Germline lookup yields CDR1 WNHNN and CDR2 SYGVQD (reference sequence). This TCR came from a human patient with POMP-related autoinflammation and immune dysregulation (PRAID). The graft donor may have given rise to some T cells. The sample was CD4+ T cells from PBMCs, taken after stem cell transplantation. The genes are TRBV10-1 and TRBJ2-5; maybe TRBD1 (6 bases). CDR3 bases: TGCGCCCGCCCCACAGGGCAAGAGACCCAGTACTTC. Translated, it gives CARPTGQETQYF.